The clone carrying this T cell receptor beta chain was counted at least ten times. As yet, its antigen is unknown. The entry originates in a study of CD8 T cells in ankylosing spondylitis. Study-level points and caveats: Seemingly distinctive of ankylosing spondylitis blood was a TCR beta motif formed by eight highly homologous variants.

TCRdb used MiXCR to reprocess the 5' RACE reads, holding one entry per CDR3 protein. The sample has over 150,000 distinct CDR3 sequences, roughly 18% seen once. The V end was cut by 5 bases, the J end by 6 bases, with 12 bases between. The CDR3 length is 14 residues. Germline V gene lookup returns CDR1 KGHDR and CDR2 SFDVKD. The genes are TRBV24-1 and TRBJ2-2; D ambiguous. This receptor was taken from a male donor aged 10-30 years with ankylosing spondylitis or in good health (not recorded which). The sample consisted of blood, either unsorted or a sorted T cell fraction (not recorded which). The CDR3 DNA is TGTGCCACCAGTGCCCCTGGGTTACCCGGGGAGCTGTTTTTT. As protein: CATSAPGLPGELFF.